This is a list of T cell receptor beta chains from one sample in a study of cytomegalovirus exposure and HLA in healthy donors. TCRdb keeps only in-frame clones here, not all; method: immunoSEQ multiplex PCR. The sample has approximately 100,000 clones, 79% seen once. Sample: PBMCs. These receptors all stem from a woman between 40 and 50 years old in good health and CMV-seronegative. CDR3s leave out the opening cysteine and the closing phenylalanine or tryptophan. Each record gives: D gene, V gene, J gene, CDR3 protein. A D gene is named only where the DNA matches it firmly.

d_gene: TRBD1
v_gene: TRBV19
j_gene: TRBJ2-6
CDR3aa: ASRRQGTGANVLT

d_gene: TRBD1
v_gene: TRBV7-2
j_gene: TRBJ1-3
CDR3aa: ASTSPDRAGSGNTIY

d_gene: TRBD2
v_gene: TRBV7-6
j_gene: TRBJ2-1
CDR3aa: ASSSGLAGDFNEQF

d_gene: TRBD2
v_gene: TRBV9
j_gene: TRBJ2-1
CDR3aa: ASSVSGSEYNEQF

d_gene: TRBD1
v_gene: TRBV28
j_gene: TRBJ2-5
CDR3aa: ASSPQGEDQETQY

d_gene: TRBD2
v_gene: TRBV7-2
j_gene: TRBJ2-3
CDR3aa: ASSLEFGAGGGDTQY

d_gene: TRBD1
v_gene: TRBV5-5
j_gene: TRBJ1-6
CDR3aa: ASSLGVGTVNSPLH

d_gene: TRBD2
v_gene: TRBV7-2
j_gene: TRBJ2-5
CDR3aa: ASSLARGSGIREETQY

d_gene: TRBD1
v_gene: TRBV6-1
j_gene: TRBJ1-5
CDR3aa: ASSPTGVSNQPQH

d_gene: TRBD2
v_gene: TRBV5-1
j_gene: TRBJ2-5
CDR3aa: ASSSTSGDGDQY

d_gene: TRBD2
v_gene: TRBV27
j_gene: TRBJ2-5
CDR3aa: ASSLSMGLAGDQETQY

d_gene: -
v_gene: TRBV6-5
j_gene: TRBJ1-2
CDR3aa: ASRPGGGRDYGYT

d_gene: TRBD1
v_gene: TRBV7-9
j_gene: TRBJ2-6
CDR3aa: ASSFWTGGTGANVLT

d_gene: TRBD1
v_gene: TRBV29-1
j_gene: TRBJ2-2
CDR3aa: SVEDKRTGDNTGELF

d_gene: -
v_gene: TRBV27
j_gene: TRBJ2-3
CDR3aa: ASTGGDSLRDTQY

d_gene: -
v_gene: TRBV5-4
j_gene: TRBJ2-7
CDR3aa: ASSLASGTSSYEQY

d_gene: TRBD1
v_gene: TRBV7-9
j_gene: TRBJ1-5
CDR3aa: ASSLDGGQVAVNQPQH

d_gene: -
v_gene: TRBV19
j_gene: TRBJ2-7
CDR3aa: ASSIAGGPFSYYEQY

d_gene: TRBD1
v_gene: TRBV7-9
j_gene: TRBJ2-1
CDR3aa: SSSLALATGLEQF

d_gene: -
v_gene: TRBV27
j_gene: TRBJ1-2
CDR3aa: ASSYAGGPYYGYT

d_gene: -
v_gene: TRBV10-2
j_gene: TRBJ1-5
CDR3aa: ATRREGRGLPRGQPQH

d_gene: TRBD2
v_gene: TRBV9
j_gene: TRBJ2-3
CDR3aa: ASSEVTSGTDTQY

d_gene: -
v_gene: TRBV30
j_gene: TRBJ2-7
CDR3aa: AWSPAGLPSYEQY

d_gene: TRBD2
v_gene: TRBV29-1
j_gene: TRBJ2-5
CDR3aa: SVDPDGGQETQY

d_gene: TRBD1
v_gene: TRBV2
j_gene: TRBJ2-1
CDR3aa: ASTPGQGNYNEQF

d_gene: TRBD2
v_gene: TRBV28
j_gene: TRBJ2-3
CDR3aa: ASSLSSGGSSGTDTQY

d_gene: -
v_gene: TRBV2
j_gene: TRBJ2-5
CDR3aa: ASTPIGGSWETQY

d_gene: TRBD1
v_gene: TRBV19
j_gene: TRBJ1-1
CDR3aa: ASSIDGQGLNTEAF

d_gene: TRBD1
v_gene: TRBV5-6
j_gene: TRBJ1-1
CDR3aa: ASSGDRLAAEAF

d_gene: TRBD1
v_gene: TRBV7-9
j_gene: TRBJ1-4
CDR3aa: ASSLATGGKEKLF

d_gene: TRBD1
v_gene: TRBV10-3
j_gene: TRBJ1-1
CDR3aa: AISWDRVTEAF

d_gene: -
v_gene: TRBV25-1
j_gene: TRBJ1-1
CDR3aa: ASTVTGAANTEAF

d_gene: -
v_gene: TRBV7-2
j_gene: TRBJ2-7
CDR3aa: ASSAVRGYEQY

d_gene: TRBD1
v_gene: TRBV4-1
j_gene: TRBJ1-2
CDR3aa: ASSQDGTGYYGYT

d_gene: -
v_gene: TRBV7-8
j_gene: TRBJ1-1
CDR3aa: ASSLARSGTEAF

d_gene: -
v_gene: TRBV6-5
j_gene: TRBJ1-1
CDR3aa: ASPSGGWAF

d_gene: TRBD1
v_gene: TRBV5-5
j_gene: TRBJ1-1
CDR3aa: ASSFGDRGRVTEAF

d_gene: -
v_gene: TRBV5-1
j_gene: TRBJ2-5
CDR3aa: ASRREYSQETQY